This T cell receptor (beta chain) was observed in a study of vaccination effects on CD4 cells after COVID-19. It was after approximately 11 days of culture that CD4+ T cells were isolated. This person caught SARS-CoV-2 sometime from March to December 2020, and PCR testing confirmed the infection. Here immunoSEQ multiplex PCR was the method, and the copy in TCRdb shows in-frame clones only, minus some. Among tens of thousands of clones listed, 75% to 80% were seen once. Concerning this clone itself: Its antigen is undetermined.

V was shortened by 7 bases and J by 4 bases, with 17 bases between the two germline ends. Germline V gives CDR1 MNHEY, CDR2 SMNVEV (reference sequence). CDR3 size: 15 residues. The TCR comes from a human donor who had a prior SARS-CoV-2 infection. This specimen was CD4+ T cells from PBMCs cultured without peptide, taken before COVID-19 vaccination. The J gene is TRBJ2-1, the V gene TRBV27; perhaps TRBD2 as D (7 bases). The CDR3 DNA reads TGTGCCAGCAATTGGGGGGCTAGCGGATACAATGAGCAGTTCTTC. Amino acid sequence: CASNWGASGYNEQFF.